The rows below give T cell receptor beta chains drawn from one sample of a study of cytotoxic CD8 clonotypes in ibrutinib-treated CLL. Clones were read by immunoSEQ multiplex PCR, and TCRdb kept only the in-frame ones, dropping some. The sample records 150,000 or so clones, 70% to 85% being singletons. The input for sequencing was PBMCs, taken after 24 months of ibrutinib treatment. All receptors derive from a human donor with chronic lymphocytic leukemia. The CDR3 runs from the conserved cysteine through the conserved F or W. The D gene is left open where the match is weak. The size entry is marked missing in some rows and otherwise reads once, few, many or a size class.

>TRBV6-1|NA|NA|TRBJ1-3
TGTGCCAGCAGTGATATAGGGACCTCTGGAAACACCATATATTTT
CASSDIGTSGNTIYF
>TRBV30|NA|TRBD1|TRBJ2-3
TGTGCCTGGAGTAAAGGACAGGGGGGAGATACGCAGTATTTT
CAWSKGQGGDTQYF
>TRBV5-1|few|NA|TRBJ2-5
TGCGCCAGCAGCTTCGGGGGCCAAAAAGAGACCCAGTACTTC
CASSFGGQKETQYF
>TRBV9|once|NA|TRBJ2-2
TGTGCCAGCAGCGTAGAGGCCCTCGCGAACACCGGGGAGCTGTTTTTT
CASSVEALANTGELFF
>TRBV19|NA|NA|TRBJ2-5
TGTGCCAGTAGCAAGGGGGAGGCGGGCCAAGAGACCCAGTACTTC
CASSKGEAGQETQYF
>TRBV5-1|NA|NA|TRBJ2-3
TGCGCCAGCAGCTTGGGTGGGGTTGCAGATACGCAGTATTTT
CASSLGGVADTQYF
>TRBV7-6|many|NA|TRBJ2-7
TGTGCCAGCAGCTCCGGGACATCTGCGCGCTACGAGCAGTACTTC
CASSSGTSARYEQYF
>TRBV28|NA|NA|TRBJ1-5
TGTGCCAGCAGTTTATATGCGGGACAGCCCCAGCATTTT
CASSLYAGQPQHF
>TRBV7-2|once|NA|TRBJ1-2
TGTGCCAGCAGCTTAATTACGATGTATGGCTACACCTTC
CASSLITMYGYTF
>TRBV15|NA|NA|TRBJ1-1
TGTGCCACCAGCAGAGGTTCTAACAGACCGAACACTGAAGCTTTCTTT
CATSRGSNRPNTEAFF
>TRBV5-6|NA|NA|TRBJ2-5
TGTGCCAGCAGCGGGGGAGGACAAGAGACCCAGTACTTC
CASSGGGQETQYF
>TRBV28|NA|TRBD1|TRBJ2-2
TGTGCCAGCAGTTTACCAAGACAGGGGACCGGGGAGCTGTTTTTT
CASSLPRQGTGELFF
>TRBV19|once|NA|TRBJ1-5
TGTGCCAGTATCGAGGGGCACGGAAGCTATAGCAATCAGCCCCAGCATTTT
CASIEGHGSYSNQPQHF
>TRBV27|few|NA|TRBJ2-7
TGTGCCAGCAGTTCCCGGTCCTACGAGCAGTACTTC
CASSSRSYEQYF
>TRBV19|NA|TRBD1|TRBJ2-7
TGTGCCAGTAGTATAGCGGCAGGGGGCCCCTACGAGCAGTACTTC
CASSIAAGGPYEQYF
>TRBV11-2|NA|NA|TRBJ2-7
TGTGCCAGCAGCTTAGGCCACAGTTCCTACGAGCAGTACTTC
CASSLGHSSYEQYF
>TRBV7-2|NA|NA|TRBJ1-5
TGTGCCAGCAGCTCGGGATCGGTCGGGGGACGGAGCAATCAGCCCCAGCATTTT
CASSSGSVGGRSNQPQHF
>TRBV6-5|NA|NA|TRBJ2-7
TGTGCCAGCACCCCTTATAGCTCCTACGAGCAGTACTTC
CASTPYSSYEQYF
>TRBV7-2|NA|NA|TRBJ2-7
TGTGCCAGCAGCGCTGCCCCACAGGTTACCTACGAGCAGTACTTC
CASSAAPQVTYEQYF
>TRBV27|NA|NA|TRBJ2-1
TGTGCCAGCCGAAACAGGTACAATGAGCAGTTCTTC
CASRNRYNEQFF
>TRBV7-9|NA|NA|TRBJ2-7
TGTGCCAGCAGCCCAGGGATCTACGAGCAGTACTTC
CASSPGIYEQYF
>TRBV5-1|few|NA|TRBJ2-5
TGCGCCAGCAGCTTGGAGGGAATAAAGACCCAGTACTTC
CASSLEGIKTQYF
>TRBV6-4|once|NA|TRBJ1-1
TGTGCCAGCAGTGACTCGAGTGGGGGGCGGACTGAAGCTTTCTTT
CASSDSSGGRTEAFF
>TRBV11-2|NA|TRBD1|TRBJ1-6
TGTGCCAGCACCTTCGGGACAGCTTTTAATTCACCCCTCCACTTT
CASTFGTAFNSPLHF
>TRBV28|NA|NA|TRBJ2-3
TGTGCCAGCAGTTCAAACCTCTCCCCGGGAAGAGTTACAGATACGCAGTATTTT
CASSSNLSPGRVTDTQYF
>TRBV21-1|NA|NA|TRBJ1-4
TGTGCCAGCAGCAACCGACCGGGACAGGGAGATGAAAAACTGTTTTTT
CASSNRPGQGDEKLFF
>TRBV4-1|NA|TRBD1|TRBJ2-2
TGCGCCAGCACCAAAGACGGAGTTCCAGGGGGAACAGGGGAGCTGTTTTTT
CASTKDGVPGGTGELFF
>TRBV7-3|NA|TRBD2|TRBJ2-1
TGTGCCAGCAGCTCCGGCGGGACTAGCGGGAGCAATGAGCAGTTCTTC
CASSSGGTSGSNEQFF
>TRBV18|NA|NA|TRBJ2-7
TGTGCCAGCTCACCACCCGACCGACGATACTACGAGCAGTACTTC
CASSPPDRRYYEQYF
>TRBV9|once|TRBD1|TRBJ1-4
TGTGCCAGCAGCGTCAGCACAGGGGGCACTAATGAAAAACTGTTTTTT
CASSVSTGGTNEKLFF
>TRBV18|NA|NA|TRBJ2-1
TGTGCCAGCTTGCCACAGGGTCGTCCTCGCTACAATGAGCAGTTCTTC
CASLPQGRPRYNEQFF
>TRBV20-1|NA|NA|TRBJ1-1
TGCAGTGTCCGAAGGAACACTGAAGCTTTCTTT
CSVRRNTEAFF
>TRBV7-9|NA|NA|TRBJ2-3
TGTGCCAGCAGCTTACAAGGGACTCCAAGCACAGATACGCAGTATTTT
CASSLQGTPSTDTQYF
>TRBV7-2|NA|TRBD2|TRBJ2-2
TGTGCCAGCAGCTTTCTAGCGGGAGACACCGGGGAGCTGTTTTTT
CASSFLAGDTGELFF
>TRBV6-5|NA|NA|TRBJ2-1
TGTGCCAGCAGTTTATTTCGGTCAGGGTTAAATGAGCAGTTCTTC
CASSLFRSGLNEQFF
>TRBV2|NA|NA|TRBJ2-7
TGTGCCAGCACCCTCGGCGGGGCCTGGGAGTGGCAGTACTTC
CASTLGGAWEWQYF
>TRBV6-5|NA|TRBD1|TRBJ1-1
TGTGCCACAAACAGGGGACAGACTGAAGCTTTCTTT
CATNRGQTEAFF
>TRBV7-8|NA|NA|TRBJ2-7
TGTGCCAGCAGCTTGGCCGGAGGACAGAGCCACGAGCAGTACTTC
CASSLAGGQSHEQYF
>TRBV15|NA|TRBD2|TRBJ2-3
TGTGCCACCAGCAAGTGGGGACTAGCGGGAGATACGCAGTATTTT
CATSKWGLAGDTQYF
>TRBV18|NA|NA|TRBJ1-1
TGTGCCAGCTCACTAACAGGCTGGGGCACTGAAGCTTTCTTT
CASSLTGWGTEAFF
>TRBV5-1|NA|NA|TRBJ2-1
TGCGCCAGCAGCTTGGGCCTAGTAGACTACAATGAGCAGTTCTTC
CASSLGLVDYNEQFF
>TRBV23-1|NA|NA|TRBJ1-1
TGCGCCAGCAGGCCTCGGGGCTGCCAACCCGCTAACACTGAAGCTTTCTTT
CASRPRGCQPANTEAFF
>TRBV19|NA|NA|TRBJ1-2
TGTGCCAGTAGTTCCCGGACCCGGGGGGCTTTATATGGCTACACCTTC
CASSSRTRGALYGYTF